This T cell receptor beta chain stems from a study of T cell clonotyping in hematopoietic cell transplantation. On the study more broadly: Cytoreduction preceded collection of pretransplant recipient samples.

Time point noted: recipient sample about 28 days before transplant, after cytoreduction. TCRdb's table, derived via immunoSEQ multiplex PCR, lists solely in-frame clones and lacks some. The sample records around 19,000 clones, roughly 80% being singletons. The CDR3 consists of 14 residues. Trimming took off 3 bases at V and 4 bases at J, with 12 bases between the two ends. Germline CDR1 MGHDK, CDR2 SYGVNS. In its sample, this clone was seen a few times. The chain recombines TRBV25-1 with TRBJ1-1; D remains ambiguous. The sequence was collected from a man in his 60s with acute myeloid leukemia. Some clones in this sample may be carry-over from other donors' samples. The sequences come from peripheral blood mononuclear cells, collected before stem cell transplant. CDR3 amino acids: CASSELSEGTEAFF. DNA for the CDR3: TGTGCCAGCAGTGAGCTCTCGGAGGGCACTGAAGCTTTCTTT.